Shown below are 8 T cell receptor beta chains from a single sample sequenced in a study of blood T cell repertoires in COVID-19. Sequenced by immunoSEQ multiplex PCR; TCRdb stores in-frame clones only, minus some. Among 150,000 to 200,000 clones listed, about 86% were seen once. The material sequenced was peripheral blood. These receptors were obtained from a woman aged 80 or over in a cohort sampled during active or convalescent COVID-19.

The chain's CDR3 is CAISTSGRGDTGELFF. CDR3 DNA sequence: TGTGCCATTTCGACTAGCGGGAGGGGGGACACCGGGGAGCTGTTTTTT. The rearrangement joins TRBV24-1 to TRBJ2-2; 14 positions agree with TRBD2. The CDR3 contains 16 residues. CDR1 KGHDR and CDR2 SFDVKD come from the germline V gene. V was pared by 11 bases and J by 3 bases, with 7 bases of the junction left unmatched.

This chain uses TRBV19 with TRBJ2-5; 9 bases agree with TRBD2. V lost 3 bases and J lost 2; bases outside the gene matches: 4. This CDR3 region has 15 residues. CDR1 is LNHDA and CDR2 is SQIVND in the germline V gene (reference sequence). CDR3 protein: CASSIGLAGQETQYF. The CDR3 bases are TGTGCCAGTAGTATCGGGCTAGCGGGGCAAGAGACCCAGTACTTC. The complete variable domain, with remaining parts taken from reference TRBV19 and TRBJ2-5, reads DGGITQSPKYLFRKEGQNVTLSCEQNLNHDAMYWYRQDPGQGLRLIYYSQIVNDFQKGDIAEGYSVSREKKESFPLTVTSAQKNPTAFYLCASSIGLAGQETQYFGPGTRLLVL.

The rearrangement links TRBV5-4 to TRBJ1-5; 9 bases fit TRBD1. Germline CDR1 SGHNT, CDR2 YYREEE (reference sequence). V shed 4 bases and J 0 bases; nucleotides not matched to a gene: 14. This CDR3 is 19 amino acids long. CDR3 DNA: TGTGCCAGCAGCAGAACAACCGGGACAGGGAGTGGTAGCAATCAGCCCCAGCATTTT. This gives the protein CASSRTTGTGSGSNQPQHF.

This clone was seen a few times. The chain recombines TRBV28 with TRBJ1-1, with D unclear. Germline V CDR1 and CDR2: MDHEN, SYDVKM. V was pared by 9 bases and J by 1 base, with 9 bases between. The CDR3 runs to 12 residues. CDR3 in DNA: TGTGCCAGAACCCTAAAGAACACTGAAGCTTTCTTT. Translating it yields CARTLKNTEAFF.

The rearrangement uses TRBV14 and TRBJ2-1, with D possibly being TRBD1 (5 bases). CDR1 is SGHDN, CDR2 FVKESK, per germline. Trimming pared 4 bases from V and 4 bases from J, leaving 14 bases between. The CDR3 length is 15 residues. DNA for the CDR3: TGTGCCAGCAGCCCCTCGGCAGGGTATTACAATGAGCAGTTCTTC. Protein product: CASSPSAGYYNEQFF.

A few counts support this clone. This chain uses TRBV3-1 (or the pseudogene TRBV3-2) with TRBJ1-5; weak D call: TRBD1 (5 bases). The CDR3 has 15 residues. Germline V gene data show CDR1 as LGHDT and CDR2 as YNNKEL (reference sequence). Deletions cut 3 bases from V and 5 bases from J, with 14 bases between. CDR3 region: CASSQFSGGDQPQHF. CDR3 DNA sequence: TGTGCCAGCAGCCAGTTTAGCGGGGGGGATCAGCCCCAGCATTTT.

This chain uses TRBV6-5 with TRBJ1-1; D is undetermined. CDR3 length: 14 amino acids. Trimming took 0 bases from V and 1 from J, leaving 6 bases between them. Germline lookup yields CDR1 MNHEY and CDR2 SVGAGI. The DNA for the CDR3 is TGTGCCAGCAGTTACTCGCTAGAGAACACTGAAGCTTTCTTT. This sequence encodes CASSYSLENTEAFF.

The chain recombines TRBV6-1 with TRBJ2-1, with TRBD2 identical over 7 bases. The length of the CDR3 is 18 residues. Germline lookup yields CDR1 MNHNS and CDR2 SASEGT. J gave up 3 bases and V 2 bases, and 13 bases lay outside the gene matches. The CDR3 sequence is CASSEYGGTGSLYNEQFF. In nucleotides, the CDR3 is TGTGCCAGCAGTGAATACGGGGGGACCGGGAGTCTCTACAATGAGCAGTTCTTC.